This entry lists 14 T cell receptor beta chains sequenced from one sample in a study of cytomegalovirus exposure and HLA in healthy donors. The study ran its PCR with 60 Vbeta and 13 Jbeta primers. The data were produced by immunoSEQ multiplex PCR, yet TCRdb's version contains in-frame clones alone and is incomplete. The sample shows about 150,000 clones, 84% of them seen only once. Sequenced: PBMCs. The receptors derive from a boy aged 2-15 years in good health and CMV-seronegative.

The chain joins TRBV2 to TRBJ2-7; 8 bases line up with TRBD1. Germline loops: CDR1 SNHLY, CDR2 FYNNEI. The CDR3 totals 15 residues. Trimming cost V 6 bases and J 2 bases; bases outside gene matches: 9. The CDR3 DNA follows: TGTGCCAGCAGCGGGCTCCCGGGACAGGCCTACGAGCAGTACTTC. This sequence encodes CASSGLPGQAYEQYF.

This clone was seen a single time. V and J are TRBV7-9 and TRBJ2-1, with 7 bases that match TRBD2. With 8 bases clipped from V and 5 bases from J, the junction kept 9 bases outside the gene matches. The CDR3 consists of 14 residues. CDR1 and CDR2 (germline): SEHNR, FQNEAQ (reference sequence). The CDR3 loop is CASLLLAEDNEQFF. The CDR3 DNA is TGTGCCAGCCTCCTCCTAGCGGAGGACAATGAGCAGTTCTTC.

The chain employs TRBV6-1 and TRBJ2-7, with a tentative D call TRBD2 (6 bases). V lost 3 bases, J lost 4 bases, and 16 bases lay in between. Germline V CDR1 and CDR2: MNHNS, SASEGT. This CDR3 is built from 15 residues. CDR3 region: CASSERAGRLYEQYF. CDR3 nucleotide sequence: TGTGCCAGCAGTGAGCGGGCAGGGAGGCTGTACGAGCAGTACTTC.

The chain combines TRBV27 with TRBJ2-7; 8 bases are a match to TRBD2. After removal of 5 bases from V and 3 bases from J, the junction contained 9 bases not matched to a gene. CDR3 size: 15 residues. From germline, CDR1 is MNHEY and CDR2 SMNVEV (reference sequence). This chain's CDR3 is CASSPHTGTSYEQYF. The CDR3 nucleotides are TGTGCCAGCAGTCCCCATACCGGGACTAGCTACGAGCAGTACTTC.

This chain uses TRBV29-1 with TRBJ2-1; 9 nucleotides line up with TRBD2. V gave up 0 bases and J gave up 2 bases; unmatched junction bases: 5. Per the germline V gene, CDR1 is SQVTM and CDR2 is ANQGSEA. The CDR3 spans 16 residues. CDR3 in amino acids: CSVEDVAGAPYNEQFF. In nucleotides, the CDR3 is TGCAGCGTTGAAGATGTAGCGGGAGCTCCCTACAATGAGCAGTTCTTC.

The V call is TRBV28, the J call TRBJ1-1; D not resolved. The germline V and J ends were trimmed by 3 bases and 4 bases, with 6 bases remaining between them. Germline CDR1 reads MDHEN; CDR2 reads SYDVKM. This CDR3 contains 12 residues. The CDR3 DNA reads TGTGCCAGCAGTTTGATAGCCACTGAAGCTTTCTTT. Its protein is CASSLIATEAFF.

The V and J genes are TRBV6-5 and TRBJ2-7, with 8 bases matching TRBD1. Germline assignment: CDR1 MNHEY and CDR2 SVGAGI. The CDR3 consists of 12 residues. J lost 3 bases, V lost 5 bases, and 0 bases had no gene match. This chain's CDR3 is CASSDRGYEQYF. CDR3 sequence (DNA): TGTGCCAGCAGTGACAGGGGCTACGAGCAGTACTTC.

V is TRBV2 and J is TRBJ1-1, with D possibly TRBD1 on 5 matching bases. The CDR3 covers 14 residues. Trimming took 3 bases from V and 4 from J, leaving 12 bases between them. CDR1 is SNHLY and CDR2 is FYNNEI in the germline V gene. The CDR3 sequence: CASSESQGGTEAFF. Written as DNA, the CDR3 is TGTGCCAGCAGTGAGTCGCAGGGAGGCACTGAAGCTTTCTTT.

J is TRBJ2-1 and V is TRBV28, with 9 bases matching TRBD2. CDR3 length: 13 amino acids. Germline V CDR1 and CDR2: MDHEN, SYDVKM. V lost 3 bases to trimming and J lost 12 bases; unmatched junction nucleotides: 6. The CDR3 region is CASSFGGRAGQFF. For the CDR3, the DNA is TGTGCCAGCAGTTTTGGCGGGAGGGCCGGGCAGTTCTTC. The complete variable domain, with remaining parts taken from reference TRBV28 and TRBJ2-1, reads DVKVTQSSRYLVKRTGEKVFLECVQDMDHENMFWYRQDPGLGLRLIYFSYDVKMKEKGDIPEGYSVSREKKERFSLILESASTNQTSMYLCASSFGGRAGQFFGPGTRLTVL.

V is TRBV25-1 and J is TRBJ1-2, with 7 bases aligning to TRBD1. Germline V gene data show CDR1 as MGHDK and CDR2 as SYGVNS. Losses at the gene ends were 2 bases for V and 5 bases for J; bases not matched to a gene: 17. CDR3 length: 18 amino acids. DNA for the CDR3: TGTGCCAGCAGTGAAGCAGACAGGGCCTCCGGAACTCAATATGGCTACACCTTC. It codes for CASSEADRASGTQYGYTF.

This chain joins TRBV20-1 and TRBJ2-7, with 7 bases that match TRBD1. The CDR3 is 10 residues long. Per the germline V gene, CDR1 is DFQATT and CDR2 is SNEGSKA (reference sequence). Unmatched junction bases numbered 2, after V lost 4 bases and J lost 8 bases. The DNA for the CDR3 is TGCAGTGCTAAGGGACAGCAGCAGTACTTC. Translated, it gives CSAKGQQQYF.

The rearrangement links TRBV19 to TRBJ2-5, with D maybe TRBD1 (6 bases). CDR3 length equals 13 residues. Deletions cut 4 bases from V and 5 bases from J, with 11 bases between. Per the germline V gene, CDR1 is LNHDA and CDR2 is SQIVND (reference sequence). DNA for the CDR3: TGTGCCAGTAGTACAAGGGGGTGGGAGACCCAGTACTTC. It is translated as CASSTRGWETQYF.

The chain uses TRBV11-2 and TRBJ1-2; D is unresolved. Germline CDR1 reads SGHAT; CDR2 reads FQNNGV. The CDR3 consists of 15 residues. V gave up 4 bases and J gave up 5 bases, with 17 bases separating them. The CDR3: CASSSRLSGTYGYTF. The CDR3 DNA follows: TGTGCCAGCAGCTCCCGCCTCAGCGGAACTTATGGCTACACCTTC. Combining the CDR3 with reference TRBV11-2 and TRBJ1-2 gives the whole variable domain EAGVAQSPRYKIIEKRQSVAFWCNPISGHATLYWYQQILGQGPKLLIQFQNNGVVDDSQLPKDRFSAERLKGVDSTLKIQPAKLEDSAVYLCASSSRLSGTYGYTFGSGTRLTVV.

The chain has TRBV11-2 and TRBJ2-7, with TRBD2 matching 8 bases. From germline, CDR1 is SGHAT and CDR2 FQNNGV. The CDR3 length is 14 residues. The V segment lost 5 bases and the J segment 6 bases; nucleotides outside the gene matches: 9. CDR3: CASSPRSGGSEQYF. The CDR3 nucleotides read TGTGCCAGCAGCCCCCGGAGCGGGGGAAGCGAGCAGTACTTC.